The next 19 T cell receptor beta chains were all read from a single sample in a study of blood T cell repertoires in COVID-19. Sequencing was performed with immunoSEQ multiplex PCR; in TCRdb, only in-frame clones are kept and a portion is missing. The sample has around 250,000 clones; approximately 89% are singletons. The sample was PBMCs or T cells enriched from blood (not recorded which). The receptor source for this set is a woman between 40 and 50 years old with acute COVID-19.

V gene TRBV16 combines with J gene TRBJ2-7, with TRBD2 as a possible D gene (7 bases). The CDR3 spans 15 residues. Trimming removed 5 bases at V and 12 bases at J, with 26 bases between. The germline V gene has CDR1 KGHSY and CDR2 FQNENV. The CDR3: CASSSSVGRGPLLYF. CDR3 sequence (DNA): TGTGCCAGCAGCTCATCCGTCGGGCGGGGGCCTCTCTTGTACTTC.

The J gene is TRBJ1-4, the V gene TRBV30, with D unresolved. CDR3 size: 16 residues. The germline gives CDR1 GTSNPN, CDR2 SVGIG (reference sequence). The V and J ends lost 2 bases and 4 bases respectively, with 17 bases between them. The CDR3 DNA sequence: TGTGCCTGGAGTAACCGGGGAGGGTGGGGTAATGAAAAACTGTTTTTT. Amino acids: CAWSNRGGWGNEKLFF.

V and J are TRBV7-6 and TRBJ2-3; 7 bases align to TRBD2. CDR3 length: 13 amino acids. V shed 4 bases, J shed 4 bases, and the junction held 2 bases outside the gene matches. The germline gives CDR1 SGHVS, CDR2 FNYEAQ. CDR3 bases: TGTGCCAGCAGCTACGCGGGGGCAGATACGCAGTATTTT. Its translation: CASSYAGADTQYF.

This chain joins TRBV5-1 and TRBJ2-2; 8 bases align to TRBD1. V lost 4 bases and J lost 7; bases outside the gene matches: 9. This CDR3 has 15 residues. Germline CDR1 SGHRS, CDR2 YFSETQ. DNA for the CDR3: TGCGCCAGCAGCGAAACGACAGGGGCTTTCGGGGAGCTGTTTTTT. It yields the protein CASSETTGAFGELFF.

In the case of this clone: The identical CDR3 is also encoded by other nucleotide sequences in the sample. This sequence joins TRBV19 and TRBJ2-5, with TRBD1 as a possible D gene (6 bases). Germline CDR1 LNHDA, CDR2 SQIVND (reference sequence). The CDR3 totals 13 residues. V shed 1 base and J shed 3 bases, with 6 bases lying between them. The CDR3 DNA reads TGTGCCAGTAGTATAGGGACAGAAGAGACCCAGTACTTC. Translated, it gives CASSIGTEETQYF. The full variable domain, in which reference TRBV19 and TRBJ2-5 provide the parts outside the CDR3, is DGGITQSPKYLFRKEGQNVTLSCEQNLNHDAMYWYRQDPGQGLRLIYYSQIVNDFQKGDIAEGYSVSREKKESFPLTVTSAQKNPTAFYLCASSIGTEETQYFGPGTRLLVL.

This clone was observed a few times. The chain recombines TRBV24-1 with TRBJ2-3; TRBD2 is a possible D gene (6 bases). CDR3 length: 15 residues. The ends were cut back, 1 base at V and 5 bases at J, with 12 bases in the middle. Per germline, CDR1 KGHDR and CDR2 SFDVKD. This CDR3 reads CATSDFGTPEDTQYF. The CDR3 DNA follows: TGTGCCACCAGTGATTTCGGGACTCCCGAAGATACGCAGTATTTT.

The chain couples TRBV7-2 to TRBJ1-5, with TRBD1 matching over 9 bases. The CDR3 extends over 13 amino acids. Germline loops: CDR1 SGHTA, CDR2 FQGNSA. This CDR3 is CISRDRANQPQHF. In nucleotides, the CDR3 is TGTATATCCCGGGACAGGGCCAATCAGCCCCAGCATTTT.

This chain connects TRBV7-9 to TRBJ1-1; 12 bases are a match to TRBD1. The CDR3 is 17 amino acids. The trim removed 5 bases at V and 4 bases at J, leaving 11 bases unmatched. Per germline, CDR1 SEHNR and CDR2 FQNEAQ (reference sequence). The CDR3 sequence is CASSRHRDRGHFTEAFF. DNA of the CDR3: TGTGCCAGCAGCCGGCACCGGGACAGGGGGCACTTCACTGAAGCTTTCTTT.

The V call is TRBV27, the J call TRBJ1-2, with 9 bases lining up with TRBD1. The CDR3 extends over 15 amino acids. Losses at the gene ends were 6 bases for V and 4 bases for J; bases not matched to a gene: 9. Germline lookup yields CDR1 MNHEY and CDR2 SMNVEV (reference sequence). In DNA form, the CDR3 reads TGTGCCAGCAGGCCCCTGACAGGGGGATTCTATGGCTACACCTTC. Protein sequence: CASRPLTGGFYGYTF.

V and J are TRBV10-3 and TRBJ2-7, with a tentative D call TRBD1 (6 bases). The V and J ends lost 6 bases and 7 bases respectively, with 25 bases between them. The CDR3 is 16 amino acids. Per the germline V gene, CDR1 is ENHRY and CDR2 is SYGVKD. The DNA of the CDR3 is TGTGCCATCAGCATCCCCAACAGACAGGACCCCTTGGAGCAGTACTTC. Its protein product is CAISIPNRQDPLEQYF.

The chain is built from TRBV2 and TRBJ2-7, with D unresolved. Trimming shortened V by 2 bases and J by 0 bases, and 14 bases separated the two germline ends. The V gene's germline CDR1 is SNHLY and CDR2 FYNNEI. This CDR3 has 16 residues. The CDR3 DNA reads as TGTGCCAGCAGTGAATATTCGTTGGGCGCCTCCTACGAGCAGTACTTC. Translating it yields CASSEYSLGASYEQYF.

The genes are TRBV18 and TRBJ2-6; a possible D gene is TRBD2 (5 bases). Germline lookup yields CDR1 KGHSH and CDR2 LQKENI. Trimming cost V 2 bases and J 2 bases, with 19 bases left between them. There are 19 residues in the CDR3. This CDR3 reads CASSPVYASSGTGANVLTF. In DNA, the CDR3 is TGTGCCAGCTCACCAGTCTACGCTTCTTCGGGGACTGGGGCCAACGTCCTGACTTTC.

The chain has TRBV7-2 and TRBJ2-3, with D tentatively TRBD2 (5 bases). Between the trimmed V and J ends, which lost 4 bases and 7 bases, there was a span of 9 bases. CDR1 SGHTA and CDR2 FQGNSA come from the germline V gene. The CDR3 runs to 12 residues. CDR3: CASSWTSHTQYF. CDR3 nucleotide sequence: TGTGCCAGCAGCTGGACTTCACATACGCAGTATTTT.

The V and J genes are TRBV12-5 and TRBJ2-3, with unresolved D. Trimming removed 0 bases from V and 5 bases from J, with 6 bases in between. This CDR3 spans 13 amino acids. CDR1 and CDR2 (germline): LGHNT, FRNRAP. The CDR3 nucleotides are TGTGCTAGTGGTTTGGTACGGGTAGATACGCAGTATTTT. Amino acid sequence: CASGLVRVDTQYF.

The chain has TRBV5-1 and TRBJ1-6, with TRBD1 matching 8 bases. The CDR3 covers 14 residues. CDR1 and CDR2 (germline): SGHRS, YFSETQ. Trimming cost V 4 bases and J 8 bases; bases outside gene matches: 5. This chain's CDR3 is CASSLGTGDSPLHF. In DNA, the CDR3 is TGCGCCAGCAGCCTCGGGACAGGTGATTCACCCCTCCACTTT.

Turning to this clone: The same CDR3 also results from other DNA sequences found in this sample. The CDR3 region is CASSLVQGMETQYF. The CDR3 DNA is TGCGCCAGCAGCTTGGTACAGGGGATGGAGACCCAGTACTTC. V and J are TRBV5-1 and TRBJ2-5, with 7 nucleotides matching TRBD1. Trimming cost V 0 bases and J 5 bases; bases outside gene matches: 4. Germline CDR1 and CDR2: SGHRS and YFSETQ. The CDR3 is made up of 14 amino acids.

This clone has a single count. The chain couples TRBV9 to TRBJ2-3, with TRBD2 identical over 9 bases. The trim removed 0 bases at V and 4 bases at J, leaving 9 bases unmatched. Per germline, CDR1 SGDLS and CDR2 YYNGEE. The CDR3 totals 17 residues. The CDR3 is CASSVAKAGGSPDTQYF. In DNA, the CDR3 is TGTGCCAGCAGCGTAGCTAAGGCGGGAGGGAGCCCAGATACGCAGTATTTT.

The chain is built from TRBV3-1 (or the pseudogene TRBV3-2) and TRBJ1-2; TRBD1 aligns across 7 bases. Germline V gives CDR1 LGHDT, CDR2 YNNKEL (reference sequence). The V and J ends lost 8 bases and 4 bases, in that order; junction bases with no gene match: 7. This CDR3 region has 13 residues. DNA for the CDR3: TGTGCCAGCGGAGAACAGGGGATCTATGGCTACACCTTC. Protein: CASGEQGIYGYTF.

The rearrangement joins TRBV30 to TRBJ2-5; D call uncertain. Trimming took off 5 bases at V and 1 base at J, with 8 bases between the two ends. Germline lookup yields CDR1 GTSNPN and CDR2 SVGIG (reference sequence). The CDR3 runs to 12 residues. CDR3: CAWGTGQETQYF. Here the CDR3 DNA reads TGTGCCTGGGGCACGGGCCAAGAGACCCAGTACTTC. The full variable domain, rest sourced from reference TRBV30 and TRBJ2-5, is SQTIHQWPATLVQPVGSPLSLECTVEGTSNPNLYWYRQAAGRGLQLLFYSVGIGQISSEVPQNLSASRPQDRQFILSSKKLLLSDSGFYLCAWGTGQETQYFGPGTRLLVL.